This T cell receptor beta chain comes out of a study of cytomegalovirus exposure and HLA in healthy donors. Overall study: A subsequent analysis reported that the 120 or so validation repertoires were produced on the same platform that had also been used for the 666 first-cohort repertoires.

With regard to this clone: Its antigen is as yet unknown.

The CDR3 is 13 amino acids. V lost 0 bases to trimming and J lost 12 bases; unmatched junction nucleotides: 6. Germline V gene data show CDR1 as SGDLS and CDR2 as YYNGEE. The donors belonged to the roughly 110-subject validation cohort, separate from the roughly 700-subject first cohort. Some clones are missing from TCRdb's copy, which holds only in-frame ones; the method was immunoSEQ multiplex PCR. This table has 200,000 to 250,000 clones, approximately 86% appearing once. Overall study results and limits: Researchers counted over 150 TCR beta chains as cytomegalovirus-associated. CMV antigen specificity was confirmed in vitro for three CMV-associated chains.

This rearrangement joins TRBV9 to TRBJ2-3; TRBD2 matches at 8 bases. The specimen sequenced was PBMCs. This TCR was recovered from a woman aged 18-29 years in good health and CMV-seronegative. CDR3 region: CASSVAAGGFQYF. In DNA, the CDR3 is TGTGCCAGCAGCGTAGCGGCGGGGGGATTTCAGTATTTT.